This record concerns one TCR beta chain sequence. This clonotype was picked up many times. Its recognized antigen is unknown. The input lacks base qualities; no much larger clone sits a single base away. V lost 3 bases and J lost 5 bases, and the count of bases not matched to a germline gene is 10. For CDR1 and CDR2, the germline V gene lists SGDLS and YYNGEE. Including cysteine and phenylalanine, the CDR3 has 15 amino acids. Of the read, only the CDR3 DNA is kept; its 45 bases are in frame from base 1. This entry is derived from a study of T cells in Graves' hyperthyroidism and ophthalmopathy (dated by TCRdb to 2018 to 2020). Background for the entire study: Peripheral blood samples were taken at the time of initial diagnosis, prior to any treatment. In about 6 Graves' hyperthyroidism patients, the study also compared T-cell repertoires from thyroid tissue with T-cell repertoires from blood. The paper describes TCR Vbeta CDR3 sequencing of about 140 peripheral blood samples, made up of 43 ophthalmopathy patients, approximately 76 hyperthyroidism patients and roughly 17 progressor patients. The 90 to 100 discovery patients were randomly divided into training and test sets at a 7:3 ratio. Prospective prediction of ophthalmopathy was tested in an independent validation cohort consisting of 18 hyperthyroidism patients and approximately 16 patients who later progressed to ophthalmopathy. TCR V-J signatures able to tell the groups apart were searched for in a discovery cohort of 90 to 100 patients, of whom 43 had Graves' ophthalmopathy and about 60 had stable Graves' hyperthyroidism. After blood sampling, hyperthyroidism patients were treated with methimazole at a starting dose of 30 mg daily, and ophthalmopathy patients were treated with high-dose intravenous methylprednisolone.

Stable Graves' hyperthyroidism was defined as no progression to ophthalmopathy during 18 months of follow-up. Hyperthyroidism patients were newly diagnosed, had a disease duration of under 2 months, and were aged 18 to 65 years. Exclusion was applied to patients with uncontrolled infections, other autoimmune diseases, pregnancy or lactation. Diagnoses were based on clinical symptoms, serum thyroxine and TRAb, thyroid ultrasound and orbital computed tomography. Ficoll-Paque density gradient centrifugation was used to isolate PBMCs from about 9.4 ml of fresh peripheral blood. Total RNA was extracted using Trizol reagent, and RNA quality was assessed on an Agilent 2100 Bioanalyzer. Amplification of TCR beta CDR3 regions was carried out from RNA transcripts. The TCR CDR3 was subjected to a first round of RT-PCR using the HTBI primer set and the Qiagen OneStep RT-PCR kit. A second multiplex PCR round built the libraries, followed by size selection and purification. Libraries were sequenced paired-end with 100 bp reads on an Illumina HiSeq2000. Under the source paper's analysis protocol: SOAPnuke was used to process the raw data, removing reads that contained adapters or uncalled bases, had a mean Phred below 15, or lacked an exact match to the constant primer or identifier. COPE v1.2.5 was used to merge high-quality paired reads, and clonotypes were defined as unique nucleotide sequences. MiTCR v1.1 was used to align the clonotypes against IMGT TRBV, TRBD and TRBJ reference segments. Analysis was restricted to V-J combinations with a frequency above 0.0001, which covered 98% to 99.2% of repertoires. A TCS score was defined as the ratio between F50 (clonal expansion) and ExV (chaos), using BLOSUM62-based TCRdist between CDR3 peptides within each V-J. Welch's t-statistics and random forest reduced roughly 500 V-J features to under 15, which were used in a naive Bayes classifier (R e1071). TCRdb reprocessed the public reads (quality trimming at Q25 with fastp, clone calling with MiXCR) and kept in-frame beta chains. Entries that share a CDR3 protein sequence are merged under the most common genes and DNA. The V and J calls and clone size come from TCRdb's table, not from the authors' own analysis. Recorded for this sample are approximately 400,000 distinct CDR3 sequences; around a sixth of them occurred a single time. The ten largest clones capture roughly 13% of the sample.

Broad study findings and their caveats: Sample size was not statistically predetermined, and investigators were not blinded to group allocation. Most expanded thyroid clonotypes (frequency above 0.001) were also found in blood, which suggests that blood repertoires may mirror thyroid immune responses. During validation, the model predicted progression to ophthalmopathy a median of approximately six months ahead of onset, with 70.59% sensitivity and 72.22% specificity. A model built on a 13 V-J signature distinguished ophthalmopathy from stable hyperthyroidism, reaching 85% to 90% sensitivity and about 81% specificity in cross-validation and 80%/75% in testing.

The TCR sequence derives from a young woman with Graves' hyperthyroidism. Sequencing was carried out using blood. The receptor chain draws on TRBV9 and TRBJ1-1; TRBD1 lines up with 7 middle nucleotides. The CDR3 protein: CASSAKGAPMTEAFF. The nucleotide sequence is TGTGCCAGCAGCGCCAAGGGGGCCCCAATGACTGAAGCTTTCTTT.